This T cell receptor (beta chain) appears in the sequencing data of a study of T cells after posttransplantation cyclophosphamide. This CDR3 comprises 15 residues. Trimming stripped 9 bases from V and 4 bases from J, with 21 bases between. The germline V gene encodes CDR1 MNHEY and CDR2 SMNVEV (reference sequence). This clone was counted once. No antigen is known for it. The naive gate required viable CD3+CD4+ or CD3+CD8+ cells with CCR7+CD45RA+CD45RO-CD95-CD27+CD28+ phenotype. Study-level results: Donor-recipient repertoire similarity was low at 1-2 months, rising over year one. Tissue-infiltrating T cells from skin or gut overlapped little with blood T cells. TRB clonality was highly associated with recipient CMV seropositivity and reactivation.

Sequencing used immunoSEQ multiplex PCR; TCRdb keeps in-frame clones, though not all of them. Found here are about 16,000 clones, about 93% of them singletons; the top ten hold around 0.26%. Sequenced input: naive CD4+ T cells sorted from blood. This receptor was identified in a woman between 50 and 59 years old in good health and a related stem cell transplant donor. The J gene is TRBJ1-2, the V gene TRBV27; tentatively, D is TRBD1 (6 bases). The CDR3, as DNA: TGTGCCAGTACTTCAGGCGGGGAGGGGGGCTATGGCTACACCTTC. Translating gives CASTSGGEGGYGYTF.